This T cell receptor beta chain was recorded in a study of shared T cell receptors in the human thymus. Repertoires were generated with immunoSEQ multiplex PCR, while TCRdb's copy carries only in-frame clones and drops some. The profile covers 700,000 or so clones, with 70% to 90% appearing a single time and more than 0.01% taken by the ten largest. This sample was also put to use in a study of human thymus T cells. Per that study: Thymic repertoires overlap heavily among unrelated individuals, related research has reported.

This clonotype was obtained from a girl younger than two with a congenital heart defect. Sequencing used thymocytes.

For the CDR3, the DNA is TGTGCCAGCAGTACCGCCGGGACTTTATCCTACAATGAGCAGTTCTTC. It yields the protein CASSTAGTLSYNEQFF. The chain combines TRBV27 with TRBJ2-1, with a tentative D call TRBD2 (6 bases). This CDR3 contains 16 residues. Trimming stripped 5 bases from V and 1 base from J, with 15 bases between. Germline-derived CDR1 and CDR2 are MNHEY and SMNVEV (reference sequence).